This T cell receptor (beta chain) was retrieved from a study of blood T cell repertoires in COVID-19. This CDR3 is 13 amino acids long. Germline-derived CDR1 and CDR2 are LNHDA and SQIVND (reference sequence). Trimming shortened V by 3 bases and J by 4 bases, and 8 bases separated the two germline ends. Sequenced by immunoSEQ multiplex PCR; TCRdb stores in-frame clones only, minus some. The table includes 150,000 to 200,000 clones, 89% detected once. The chain recombines TRBV19 with TRBJ2-3; D may be TRBD2 (6 bases). What was sequenced was peripheral blood. The receptor was derived from a man aged 18 to 29 who had recovered from COVID-19. The CDR3 here is CASSITGADTQYF. The CDR3 nucleotides are TGTGCCAGTAGTATTACGGGAGCAGATACGCAGTATTTT. Supplemented by reference TRBV19 and TRBJ2-3, the full variable domain reads DGGITQSPKYLFRKEGQNVTLSCEQNLNHDAMYWYRQDPGQGLRLIYYSQIVNDFQKGDIAEGYSVSREKKESFPLTVTSAQKNPTAFYLCASSITGADTQYFGPGTRLTVL.